This T cell receptor beta chain was documented in a study of OX40 agonist ivuxolimab in advanced cancers. In the study overall: Ivuxolimab was a fully human IgG2 agonistic monoclonal antibody targeting the costimulatory receptor OX40 (CD134). Intravenous ivuxolimab was administered to patients every 2 weeks at six dose levels: 0.01, 0.1, 0.3, 1.5, 3 and 10 mg/kg. Of the approximately 50 dose-escalation patients, hepatocellular carcinoma was present in about 20, melanoma in approximately 15, renal cell carcinoma in 9 and head and neck cancer in 9. The dose-escalation cohort was 80% to 90% male with a mean age of about 60 years, ranging from about 23 to 85. Prior anti-PD-1, anti-PD-L1 or anti-CTLA-4 therapy was permitted, and 30% to 45% of dose-escalation patients had received checkpoint inhibitors. Partial responses occurred in three dose-escalation patients: two with cutaneous melanoma and one with hepatocellular carcinoma. Peripheral TCRbeta sequencing was intended to test whether TCR sequence diversity was altered and clonal T-cell expansion was caused by ivuxolimab. The monotherapy dose-escalation portion (N ≈ 52 patients) of the phase I ivuxolimab trial is reported in the paper.

The trial excluded patients who had a history of autoimmune disease or were on systemic immunosuppression. Peripheral blood for TCR sequencing was collected from all dose cohorts at baseline, on cycle 4 day 1, and on cycle 7 day 1. The samples were taken from a phase I, first-in-human, multicenter, open-label dose-escalation trial of ivuxolimab. The trial enrolled adults with locally advanced or metastatic head and neck squamous cell, hepatocellular, melanoma or renal cell carcinoma. Before TCR sequencing, CD4+ and CD8+ T cells were separately sorted from peripheral blood. Study-wide findings and limitations: At doses of 0.1 to 3.0 mg/kg, clonal expansion of both CD4+ and CD8+ T cells in blood was seen between baseline and week 6. In partial responders in the 0.1-3.0 mg/kg groups, normalized peripheral clonal expansion was found to be among the lowest, especially among CD8+ T cells. Antigen specificity was not determined for the clonally expanded peripheral T cells. After ivuxolimab, more expanded clones were found on average in CD8+ T cells than in CD4+ T cells. Low levels of normalized T-cell clonal expansion were also seen in some patients who did not respond.

Genomic DNA was isolated from the sorted cells so that the TCRbeta CDR3 region could be sequenced. The immunoSEQ Assay was used for sequencing of TCRbeta CDR3 regions. Drawn from immuneACCESS, this table holds only the in-frame rearrangements with V and J called that TCRdb kept. Clones are partly lost; checked studies trace under half to an unresolved V gene and leave the rest unexplained. For this sample the table gives 45,000 or so clones, of which around three quarters were detected only once. Less than 5% of the sample comes from the top ten. V loses 10 bases of germline sequence and J loses 4 bases, and the interval between the two ends is 19 bases. CDR1 LNHDA and CDR2 SQIVND were looked up in the germline V gene (reference sequence). The CDR3 measures 14 amino acids from cysteine to phenylalanine. Of the read, only the CDR3 DNA is kept; its 42 bases are in frame from base 1. Of note for this clone: Its antigen is still unknown. Base qualities are missing; no much larger clone stands one base away.

The source was CD4+ or CD8+ T cells sorted from blood, collected in a trial of the OX40 agonist ivuxolimab. The chain joins TRBV19 to TRBJ1-2, with no D gene named confidently. The sequence derives from an adult with an advanced solid tumor such as melanoma, head and neck, liver or kidney cancer. The CDR3 region: CATQGRITSYGYTF. The DNA is as follows: TGTGCCACTCAAGGGCGGATCACGAGCTATGGCTACACCTTC.